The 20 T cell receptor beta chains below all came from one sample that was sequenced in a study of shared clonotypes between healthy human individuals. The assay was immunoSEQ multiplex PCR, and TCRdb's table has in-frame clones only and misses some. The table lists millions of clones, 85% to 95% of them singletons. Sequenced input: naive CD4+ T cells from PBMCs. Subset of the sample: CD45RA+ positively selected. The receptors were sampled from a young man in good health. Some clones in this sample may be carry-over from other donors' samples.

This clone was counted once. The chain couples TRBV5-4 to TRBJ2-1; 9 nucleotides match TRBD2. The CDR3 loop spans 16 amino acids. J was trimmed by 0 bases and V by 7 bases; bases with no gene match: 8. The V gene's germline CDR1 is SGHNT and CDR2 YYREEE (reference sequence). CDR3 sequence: CASRSWREGSYNEQFF. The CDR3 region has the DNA TGTGCCAGCCGGTCCTGGCGGGAGGGCTCCTACAATGAGCAGTTCTTC.

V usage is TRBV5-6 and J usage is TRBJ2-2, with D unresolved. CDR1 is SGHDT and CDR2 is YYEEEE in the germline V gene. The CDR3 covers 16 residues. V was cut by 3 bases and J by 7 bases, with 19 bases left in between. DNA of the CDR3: TGTGCCAGCAGCTCCTCACCAGGACGAGTCGTCGGGGAGCTGTTTTTT. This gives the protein CASSSSPGRVVGELFF.

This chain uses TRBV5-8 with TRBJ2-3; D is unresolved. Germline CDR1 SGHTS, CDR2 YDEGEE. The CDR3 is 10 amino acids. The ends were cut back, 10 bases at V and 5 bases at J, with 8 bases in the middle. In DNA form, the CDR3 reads TGTGCCTTGGGCATAGATACGCAGTATTTT. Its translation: CALGIDTQYF.

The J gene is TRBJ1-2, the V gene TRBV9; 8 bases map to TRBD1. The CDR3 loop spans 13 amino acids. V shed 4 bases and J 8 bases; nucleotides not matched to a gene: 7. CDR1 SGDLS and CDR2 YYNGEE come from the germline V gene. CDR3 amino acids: CASSQGAVEGYTF. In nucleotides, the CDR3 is TGTGCCAGCAGCCAGGGGGCCGTCGAAGGCTACACCTTC. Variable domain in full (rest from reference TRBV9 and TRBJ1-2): DSGVTQTPKHLITATGQRVTLRCSPRSGDLSVYWYQQSLDQGLQFLIQYYNGEERAKGNILERFSAQQFPDLHSELNLSSLELGDSALYFCASSQGAVEGYTFGSGTRLTVV.

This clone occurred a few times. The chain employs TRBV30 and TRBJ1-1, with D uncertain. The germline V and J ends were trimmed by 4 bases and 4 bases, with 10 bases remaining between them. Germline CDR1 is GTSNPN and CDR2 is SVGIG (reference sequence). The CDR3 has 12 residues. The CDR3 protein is CAWNPRGTEAFF. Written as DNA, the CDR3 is TGTGCCTGGAATCCCCGGGGCACTGAAGCTTTCTTT.

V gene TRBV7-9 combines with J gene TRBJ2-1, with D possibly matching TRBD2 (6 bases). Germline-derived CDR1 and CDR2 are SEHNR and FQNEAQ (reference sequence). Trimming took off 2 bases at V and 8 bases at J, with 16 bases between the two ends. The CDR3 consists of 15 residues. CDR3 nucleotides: TGTGCCAGCAGCTTAAGGTCTAGCGCAAGCGATGAGCAGTTCTTC. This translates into CASSLRSSASDEQFF.

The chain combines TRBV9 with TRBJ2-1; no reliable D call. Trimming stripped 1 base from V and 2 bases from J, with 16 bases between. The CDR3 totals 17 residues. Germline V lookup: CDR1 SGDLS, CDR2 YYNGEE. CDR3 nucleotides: TGTGCCAGCAGCGTAACCGCCCCCGCTAGACCCTACAATGAGCAGTTCTTC. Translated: CASSVTAPARPYNEQFF.

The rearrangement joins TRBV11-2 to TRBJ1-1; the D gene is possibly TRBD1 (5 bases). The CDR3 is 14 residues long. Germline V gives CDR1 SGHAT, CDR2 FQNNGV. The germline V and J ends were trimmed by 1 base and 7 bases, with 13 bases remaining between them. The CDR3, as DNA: TGTGCCAGCAGCTTAGGCCAATTTGGGGGTGAAGCTTTCTTT. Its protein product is CASSLGQFGGEAFF.

As DNA, the CDR3 is TGTGCCAGCAGCTTAATCGCTAGTAACAATGAGCAGTTCTTC. It encodes CASSLIASNNEQFF. This rearrangement joins TRBV7-3 to TRBJ2-1, with D unresolved. The CDR3 consists of 14 residues. V was cut by 1 base and J by 5 bases, with 9 bases left in between. Germline V gene data show CDR1 as SGHTA and CDR2 as FQGTGA.

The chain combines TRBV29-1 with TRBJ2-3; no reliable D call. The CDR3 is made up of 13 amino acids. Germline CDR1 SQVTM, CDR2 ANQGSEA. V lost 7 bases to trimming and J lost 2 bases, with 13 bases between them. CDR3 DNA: TGCAGCGCCCGTTGGGTGGCCACAGATACGCAGTATTTT. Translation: CSARWVATDTQYF.

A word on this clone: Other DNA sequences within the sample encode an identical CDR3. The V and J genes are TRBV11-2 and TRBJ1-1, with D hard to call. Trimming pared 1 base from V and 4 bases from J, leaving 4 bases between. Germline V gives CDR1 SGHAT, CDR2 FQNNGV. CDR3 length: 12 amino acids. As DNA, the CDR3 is TGTGCCAGCAGCTTAGCTGGCACTGAAGCTTTCTTT. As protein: CASSLAGTEAFF.

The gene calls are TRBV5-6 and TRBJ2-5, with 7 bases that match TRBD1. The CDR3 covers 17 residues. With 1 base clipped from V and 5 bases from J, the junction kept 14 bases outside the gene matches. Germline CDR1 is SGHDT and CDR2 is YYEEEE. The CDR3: CASSLFVAAGGLETQYF. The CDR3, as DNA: TGTGCCAGCAGCTTGTTTGTTGCGGCAGGGGGTTTGGAGACCCAGTACTTC.

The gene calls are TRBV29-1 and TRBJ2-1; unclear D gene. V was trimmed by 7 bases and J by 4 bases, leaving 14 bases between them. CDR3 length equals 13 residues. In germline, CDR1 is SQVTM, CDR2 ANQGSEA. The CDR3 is CSALPGSYNEQFF. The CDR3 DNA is TGCAGCGCACTTCCCGGATCTTACAATGAGCAGTTCTTC.

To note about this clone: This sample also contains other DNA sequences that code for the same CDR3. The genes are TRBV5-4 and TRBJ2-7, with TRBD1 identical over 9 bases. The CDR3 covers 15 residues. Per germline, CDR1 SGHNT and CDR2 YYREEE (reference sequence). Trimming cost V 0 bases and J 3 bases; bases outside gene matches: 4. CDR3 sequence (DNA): TGTGCCAGCAGCTTGGCGGGACAGGGTAGCTACGAGCAGTACTTC. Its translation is CASSLAGQGSYEQYF.

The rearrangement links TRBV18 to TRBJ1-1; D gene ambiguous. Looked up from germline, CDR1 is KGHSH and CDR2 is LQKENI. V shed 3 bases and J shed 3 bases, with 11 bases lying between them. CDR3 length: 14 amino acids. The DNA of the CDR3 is TGTGCCAGCTCACCCACCTACACAGACACTGAAGCTTTCTTT. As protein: CASSPTYTDTEAFF.

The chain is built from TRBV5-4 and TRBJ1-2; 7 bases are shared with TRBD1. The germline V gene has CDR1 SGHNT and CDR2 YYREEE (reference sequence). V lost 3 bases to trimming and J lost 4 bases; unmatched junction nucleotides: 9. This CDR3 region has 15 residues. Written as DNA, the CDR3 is TGTGCCAGCAGCTCATATGCGACAGGGCGCTATGGCTACACCTTC. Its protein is CASSSYATGRYGYTF.

In DNA form, the CDR3 reads TGTGCCAGCAGTGTAAGACAGGCTACAACTAATGAAAAACTGTTTTTT. Protein sequence: CASSVRQATTNEKLFF. This sequence joins TRBV27 and TRBJ1-4; a weak D match, TRBD1 (6 bases). Trimming shortened V by 5 bases and J by 0 bases, and 13 bases separated the two germline ends. The germline gives CDR1 MNHEY, CDR2 SMNVEV (reference sequence). The CDR3 is made up of 16 amino acids.

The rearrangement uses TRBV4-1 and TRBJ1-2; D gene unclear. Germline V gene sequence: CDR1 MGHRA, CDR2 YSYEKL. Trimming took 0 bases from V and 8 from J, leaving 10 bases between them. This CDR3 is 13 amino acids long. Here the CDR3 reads CASSQEIRGGYTF. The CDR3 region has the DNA TGCGCCAGCAGCCAAGAGATTCGCGGGGGCTACACCTTC.

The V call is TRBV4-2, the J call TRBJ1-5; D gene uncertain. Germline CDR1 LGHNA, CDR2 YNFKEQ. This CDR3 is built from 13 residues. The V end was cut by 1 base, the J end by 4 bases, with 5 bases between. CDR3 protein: CASSQASNQPQHF. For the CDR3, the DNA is TGTGCCAGCAGCCAAGCATCAAATCAGCCCCAGCATTTT.

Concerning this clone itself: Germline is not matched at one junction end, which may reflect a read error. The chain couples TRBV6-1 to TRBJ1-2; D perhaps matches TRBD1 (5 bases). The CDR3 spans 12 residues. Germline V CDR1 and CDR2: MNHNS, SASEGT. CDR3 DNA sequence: TGTGCCAGCAGTCAAGCACAGGTCGGCTACACCTTC. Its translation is CASSQAQVGYTF.